Shown below are 10 T cell receptor beta chains from a single sample sequenced in a study of shared T cell receptors in the human thymus. Method: immunoSEQ multiplex PCR; TCRdb's copy keeps in-frame clones and lacks some. The repertoire holds about 380,000 clones, with approximately 95% as singletons. Sequencing used thymocytes. The receptors come from a human donor.

This sequence joins TRBV11-3 and TRBJ2-2, with D possibly being TRBD2 (5 bases). Germline CDR1 is SGHNT and CDR2 is YENEEA. CDR3 length equals 17 residues. V lost 2 bases to trimming and J lost 2 bases, with 15 bases between them. CDR3 coding DNA: TGTGCCAGCAGCTTATTTGGTCCCGGGGTAAACACCGGGGAGCTGTTTTTT. It codes for CASSLFGPGVNTGELFF.

J is TRBJ2-1 and V is TRBV7-2; tentative D call: TRBD1 (5 bases). Germline V lookup: CDR1 SGHTA, CDR2 FQGNSA. Trimming pared 3 bases from V and 11 bases from J, leaving 8 bases between. CDR3 length: 11 amino acids. The CDR3 DNA reads TGTGCCAGCAGCTTTTCAGGGAAGCAGTTCTTC. It encodes CASSFSGKQFF.

The chain recombines TRBV29-1 with TRBJ2-4, with 8 bases matching TRBD1. Looked up from germline, CDR1 is SQVTM and CDR2 is ANQGSEA. The CDR3 runs 13 residues. J was trimmed by 9 bases and V by 4 bases; bases with no gene match: 8. The CDR3 here is CSVGQGARGIQYF. The CDR3 DNA reads as TGCAGCGTTGGCCAGGGGGCCAGGGGCATTCAGTACTTC.

The DNA for the CDR3 is TGTGCCAGCAGTGAAAAGTTAGTGAACAGGGGGACCTACGAGCAGTACTTC. Its translation is CASSEKLVNRGTYEQYF. J is TRBJ2-7 and V is TRBV6-4; TRBD1 aligns across 8 bases. With 3 bases clipped from V and 2 bases from J, the junction kept 12 bases outside the gene matches. The germline V gene encodes CDR1 MRHNA and CDR2 SNTAGT. This CDR3 is built from 17 residues.

The chain links TRBV6-1 to TRBJ2-1; D might be TRBD2 (6 bases). CDR1 is MNHNS, CDR2 SASEGT, per germline. The V end lost 5 bases, the J end lost 5 bases, and 16 bases lay between the germline ends. There are 15 residues in the CDR3. CDR3 protein: CASSRDFNFNNEQFF. DNA of the CDR3: TGTGCCAGCAGTCGGGACTTCAACTTCAACAATGAGCAGTTCTTC.

For the CDR3, the DNA is TGTGCCAGCAGTTTATTAGTCACGACAGGGGGTCGGGAGACCCAGTACTTC. Translation gives CASSLLVTTGGRETQYF. J is TRBJ2-5 and V is TRBV27; 9 nucleotides agree with TRBD1. The CDR3 loop spans 17 amino acids. Trimming removed 1 base from V and 5 bases from J; junction bases left unmatched: 11. Looked up from germline, CDR1 is MNHEY and CDR2 is SMNVEV (reference sequence).

V gene TRBV27 combines with J gene TRBJ2-7; TRBD1 aligns across 7 bases. CDR1 is MNHEY and CDR2 is SMNVEV in the germline V gene (reference sequence). The CDR3 is 15 residues long. With V trimmed by 5 bases and J by 7 bases, 14 bases remained unmatched. CDR3 sequence reads: CASSPRTGARGEQYF. The CDR3 nucleotides are TGTGCCAGCAGTCCGAGGACAGGCGCGAGAGGGGAGCAGTACTTC.

The gene calls are TRBV11-3 and TRBJ2-3, with 14 bases matching TRBD2. Trimming took 6 bases from V and 5 from J; bases not matched to a gene: 4. CDR1 is SGHNT and CDR2 is YENEEA in the germline V gene. The length of the CDR3 is 15 residues. The CDR3 sequence is CASSWTSGRQDTQYF. CDR3 DNA sequence: TGTGCCAGCAGTTGGACTAGCGGGAGGCAAGATACGCAGTATTTT.

This clone was observed once. The chain joins TRBV7-9 to TRBJ2-1; 11 bases fit TRBD1. Germline CDR1 reads SEHNR; CDR2 reads FQNEAQ (reference sequence). This CDR3 region has 17 residues. V gave up 5 bases and J gave up 5 bases; unmatched junction bases: 11. CDR3 sequence reads: CASSLSPRDRGNNEQFF. In DNA form, the CDR3 reads TGTGCCAGCAGCCTATCCCCCCGGGACAGGGGGAACAATGAGCAGTTCTTC.

The chain has TRBV7-2 and TRBJ1-4; D call uncertain. V dropped 5 bases and J dropped 0 bases, with 19 bases sitting between them. The germline V gene has CDR1 SGHTA and CDR2 FQGNSA. CDR3 length: 18 residues. The CDR3 spells CASSPDWGYYATNEKLFF. DNA for the CDR3: TGTGCCAGCAGCCCAGATTGGGGATACTATGCAACTAATGAAAAACTGTTTTTT.